The 13 T cell receptor beta chains listed next were all sequenced from one sample in a study of T cell repertoires in cytomegalovirus infection. In TCRdb, the reads were re-called with MiXCR into one record per CDR3 protein. The sample includes 340,000 or so distinct CDR3 sequences, roughly 25% seen only once; the top ten take about 14%. Their antigens are not known. The material sequenced was cultured PBMCs, taken from culture after CMV antigen stimulation. Every receptor here comes from a human donor in good health (CMV status not recorded). Some clones in this sample may be carry-over from other donors' samples.

The chain links TRBV10-3 to TRBJ1-4; the D gene is possibly TRBD1 (5 bases). Germline V gene data show CDR1 as ENHRY and CDR2 as SYGVKD. There are 14 residues in the CDR3. Trimming left V 6 bases short and J 5 bases short, with 13 bases between. CDR3 region: CAISRDGLNEKLFF. The CDR3 region has the DNA TGTGCCATCAGCCGGGACGGACTAAATGAAAAACTGTTTTTT.

The chain joins TRBV24-1 to TRBJ1-1; 11 positions match TRBD1. CDR1 and CDR2 from the germline V gene are KGHDR and SFDVKD. Losses at the gene ends were 12 bases for V and 1 base for J; bases not matched to a gene: 9. The CDR3 has 15 amino acids. CDR3 amino acids: CAAAPGQGGNTEAFF. Written as DNA, the CDR3 is TGTGCCGCCGCCCCGGGACAGGGGGGGAACACTGAAGCTTTCTTT.

The chain joins TRBV11-2 to TRBJ1-1; a weak D match, TRBD1 (5 bases). The CDR3 has 16 residues. The ends were cut back, 4 bases at V and 3 bases at J, with 18 bases in the middle. Germline V gene data show CDR1 as SGHAT and CDR2 as FQNNGV. The CDR3 DNA reads as TGTGCCAGCAGCTCCCCGGGGTGGGGGTCATACACTGAAGCTTTCTTT. It is translated as CASSSPGWGSYTEAFF. The full variable domain, completed using reference TRBV11-2 and TRBJ1-1, is EAGVAQSPRYKIIEKRQSVAFWCNPISGHATLYWYQQILGQGPKLLIQFQNNGVVDDSQLPKDRFSAERLKGVDSTLKIQPAKLEDSAVYLCASSSPGWGSYTEAFFGQGTRLTVV.

This clonotype turned up a few times. The rearrangement joins TRBV29-1 to TRBJ2-2, with TRBD1 matching over 9 bases. This CDR3 comprises 16 residues. J was trimmed by 3 bases and V by 2 bases; bases with no gene match: 7. CDR1 is SQVTM and CDR2 is ANQGSEA in the germline V gene. CDR3 amino acids: CSVESGTGRYTGELFF. Written as DNA, the CDR3 is TGCAGCGTTGAATCGGGGACAGGGCGGTACACCGGGGAGCTGTTTTTT.

The V call is TRBV27, the J call TRBJ1-6; D is unresolved. The CDR3 contains 14 residues. V was shortened by 7 bases and J by 11 bases, with 18 bases between the two germline ends. CDR1 and CDR2 (germline): MNHEY, SMNVEV (reference sequence). The CDR3 region has the DNA TGTGCCAGCAACGAGGGCTCCAATGGGGCACCCCTCCACTTT. Its translation is CASNEGSNGAPLHF.

This clonotype has just a few counts. The CDR3 DNA reads as TGTGCCAGCAGTCTCCGACACCTCACTGACACAGATACGCAGTATTTT. As protein: CASSLRHLTDTDTQYF. This rearrangement joins TRBV6-6 to TRBJ2-3; no clear D gene. Germline V gene sequence: CDR1 MNHNY, CDR2 SVGAGI (reference sequence). The CDR3 contains 16 residues. Trimming stripped 5 bases from V and 2 bases from J, with 17 bases between.

This clonotype has more than one count but fewer than ten. V is TRBV9 and J is TRBJ2-1; 12 nucleotides align to TRBD2. Trimming cost V 6 bases and J 1 base; bases outside gene matches: 8. The CDR3 is made up of 17 amino acids. CDR1 is SGDLS, CDR2 YYNGEE, per germline. Here the CDR3 reads CASTLGLAGRSYNEQFF. CDR3 bases: TGTGCCAGCACCTTAGGACTAGCGGGAAGGTCCTACAATGAGCAGTTCTTC.

In this sample, this clonotype turned up many times. V is TRBV12-3 or TRBV12-4 and J is TRBJ1-1, with TRBD1 as a possible D gene (5 bases). This CDR3 has 14 residues. V lost 2 bases to trimming and J lost 0 bases, with 7 bases between them. The DNA of the CDR3 is TGTGCCAGCAGTTTAACAGGATTGAACACTGAAGCTTTCTTT. Protein: CASSLTGLNTEAFF.

This chain joins TRBV6-2 or TRBV6-3 and TRBJ1-5; D is uncertain. Germline V gene data show CDR1 as MNHEY and CDR2 as SVGEGT. The CDR3 length is 14 residues. With 7 bases removed from V and 1 base from J, the gap between germline ends came to 11 bases. CDR3 amino acids: CASNRRGSNQPQHF. CDR3 nucleotide sequence: TGTGCCAGCAATCGGCGCGGAAGCAATCAGCCCCAGCATTTT.

This clonotype has at least ten counts. The rearrangement links TRBV27 to TRBJ1-1, with D perhaps matching TRBD1 (6 bases). Germline CDR1 is MNHEY and CDR2 is SMNVEV (reference sequence). The V gene lost 3 bases and the J gene lost 0 bases, with 11 bases spanning the gap. The CDR3 loop spans 15 amino acids. The CDR3 sequence is CASSFIAGVNTEAFF. The DNA of the CDR3 is TGTGCCAGCAGTTTTATAGCAGGGGTGAACACTGAAGCTTTCTTT.

This clonotype was recorded a few times. The CDR3 DNA reads TGCGCCAGCAGCCCAGTCGATTCAGGAACCAAAAACATTCAGTACTTC. Translating it yields CASSPVDSGTKNIQYF. This sequence joins TRBV4-1 and TRBJ2-4, with unresolved D. Trimming pared 4 bases from V and 2 bases from J, leaving 15 bases between. Germline values: CDR1 MGHRA, CDR2 YSYEKL. There are 16 residues in the CDR3.

The table lists this clonotype with a few counts. The chain recombines TRBV19 with TRBJ1-2; no clear D. CDR1 is LNHDA and CDR2 is SQIVND in the germline V gene (reference sequence). V dropped 4 bases and J dropped 10 bases, with 10 bases sitting between them. The CDR3 sequence is 11 residues long. As DNA, the CDR3 is TGTGCCAGTAGTACCCGTAAGACCTACACCTTC. This sequence encodes CASSTRKTYTF.

The chain couples TRBV12-3 or TRBV12-4 to TRBJ1-2; perhaps TRBD1 as D (5 bases). This CDR3 has 14 amino acids. V was pared by 2 bases and J by 5 bases, with 12 bases between. Written as DNA, the CDR3 is TGTGCCAGCAGTTTAATCGGGGGGAATTATGGCTACACCTTC. Translating it yields CASSLIGGNYGYTF.